This is a list of T cell receptor beta chains from one sample in a study of PD-1 blockade in classical Hodgkin lymphoma. Sequencing used immunoSEQ multiplex PCR; TCRdb keeps in-frame clones, though not all of them. Altogether over 25,000 clones are present, around four fifths being singletons, with the ten largest covering around 32%. This specimen was peripheral blood mononuclear cells (PBMCs), taken before the second cycle of nivolumab. The source is a human donor with classical Hodgkin lymphoma. Both conserved end residues are part of each CDR3. Each record gives: J gene, clone size, V gene, D gene, CDR3 protein, CDR3 DNA. D genes are given only for firm matches. Size is omitted from some rows. Given values are once, few, many or a class for expanded clones.

j_call: TRBJ1-2; clone_size: .; v_call: TRBV27; d_call: .; cdr3_aa: CASSFLDNYGYTF; cdr3_nt: TGTGCCAGCAGTTTCTTGGACAACTATGGCTACACCTTC
j_call: TRBJ1-6; clone_size: .; v_call: TRBV29-1; d_call: .; cdr3_aa: CSVAEGMDSPLHF; cdr3_nt: TGCAGCGTCGCAGAAGGGATGGATTCACCCCTCCACTTT
j_call: TRBJ1-2; clone_size: .; v_call: TRBV11-2; d_call: .; cdr3_aa: CASSSAAGSLKDGYTF; cdr3_nt: TGTGCCAGCAGCTCCGCGGCAGGTTCCCTAAAGGATGGCTACACCTTC
j_call: TRBJ1-1; clone_size: medium-sized; v_call: TRBV6-6; d_call: .; cdr3_aa: CASCYVTEAFF; cdr3_nt: TGTGCCAGCTGTTACGTCACTGAAGCTTTCTTT
j_call: TRBJ2-5; clone_size: .; v_call: TRBV7-3; d_call: .; cdr3_aa: CASSLTGGLFQETQYF; cdr3_nt: TGTGCCAGCAGCTTAACCGGGGGGCTCTTCCAAGAGACCCAGTACTTC
j_call: TRBJ1-1; clone_size: .; v_call: TRBV29-1; d_call: TRBD1; cdr3_aa: CSGTGQLNTEAFF; cdr3_nt: TGCAGCGGAACGGGACAGTTGAACACTGAAGCTTTCTTT
j_call: TRBJ2-7; clone_size: .; v_call: TRBV5-4; d_call: TRBD1; cdr3_aa: CASGPDRDRQYF; cdr3_nt: TGTGCCAGCGGCCCGGACAGGGACAGGCAGTACTTC
j_call: TRBJ1-2; clone_size: once; v_call: TRBV2; d_call: .; cdr3_aa: CASSELAIYGYTF; cdr3_nt: TGTGCCAGCAGTGAGCTGGCCATCTATGGCTACACCTTC
j_call: TRBJ1-1; clone_size: .; v_call: TRBV18; d_call: .; cdr3_aa: CASSQQENTEAFF; cdr3_nt: TGTGCCAGCTCCCAGCAGGAGAACACTGAAGCTTTCTTT
j_call: TRBJ2-1; clone_size: .; v_call: TRBV6-5; d_call: .; cdr3_aa: CASSYRRGDNEQFF; cdr3_nt: TGTGCCAGCAGTTACCGGAGGGGGGACAATGAGCAGTTCTTC
j_call: TRBJ1-1; clone_size: .; v_call: TRBV29-1; d_call: .; cdr3_aa: CSVDWGQDRAFF; cdr3_nt: TGCAGCGTTGACTGGGGTCAGGATAGAGCTTTCTTT
j_call: TRBJ2-3; clone_size: .; v_call: TRBV2; d_call: .; cdr3_aa: CASRQGTDTQYF; cdr3_nt: TGTGCCAGCAGGCAGGGCACAGATACGCAGTATTTT
j_call: TRBJ2-1; clone_size: .; v_call: TRBV12-5; d_call: TRBD2; cdr3_aa: CASGPTSGDYNEQFF; cdr3_nt: TGTGCTAGTGGTCCAACTAGCGGGGACTACAATGAGCAGTTCTTC
j_call: TRBJ2-6; clone_size: .; v_call: TRBV4-3; d_call: .; cdr3_aa: CASSQGPSSGANVLTF; cdr3_nt: TGCGCCAGCAGCCAAGGTCCGAGCTCTGGGGCCAACGTCCTGACTTTC
j_call: TRBJ2-7; clone_size: .; v_call: TRBV9; d_call: .; cdr3_aa: CASSVRSDYEQYF; cdr3_nt: TGTGCCAGCAGCGTACGGAGCGACTACGAGCAGTACTTC
j_call: TRBJ1-5; clone_size: .; v_call: TRBV28; d_call: .; cdr3_aa: CASGHSNQPQHF; cdr3_nt: TGTGCCAGCGGGCATAGCAATCAGCCCCAGCATTTT
j_call: TRBJ1-2; clone_size: few; v_call: TRBV6-5; d_call: .; cdr3_aa: CASSYSTGGGSGYTF; cdr3_nt: TGTGCCAGCAGTTACTCGACCGGGGGCGGAAGTGGCTACACCTTC
j_call: TRBJ1-4; clone_size: .; v_call: TRBV7-9; d_call: .; cdr3_aa: CASSLRQGATNEKLFF; cdr3_nt: TGTGCCAGCAGCTTACGCCAGGGAGCAACTAATGAAAAACTGTTTTTT
j_call: TRBJ2-1; clone_size: .; v_call: TRBV4-3; d_call: TRBD2; cdr3_aa: CASSQRVTSGGYNEQFF; cdr3_nt: TGCGCCAGCAGCCAGAGGGTTACTAGCGGGGGATACAATGAGCAGTTCTTC
j_call: TRBJ2-3; clone_size: .; v_call: TRBV7-2; d_call: .; cdr3_aa: CASSRRNLVTDTQYF; cdr3_nt: TGTGCCAGCAGCCGCCGGAATCTTGTCACAGATACGCAGTATTTT
j_call: TRBJ1-4; clone_size: medium-sized; v_call: TRBV4-2; d_call: TRBD1; cdr3_aa: CASSQGGTGREKLFF; cdr3_nt: TGTGCCAGCAGCCAAGGGGGGACAGGGCGCGAAAAACTGTTTTTT
j_call: TRBJ2-7; clone_size: .; v_call: TRBV19; d_call: .; cdr3_aa: CASSSVRSGSSYEQYF; cdr3_nt: TGTGCCAGTAGTTCCGTACGATCTGGGAGCTCCTACGAGCAGTACTTC